This TCR beta chain was captured by sequencing in a study of blood T cell repertoires in COVID-19. Study information: Both acute and convalescent COVID-19 samples were obtained from the United States, Italy and Spain. T cells, B-cell-depleted T cells, or PBMCs provided the cDNA or gDNA that served as material.

This clone was found once. The CDR3 has 14 amino acids. The germline gives CDR1 MNHEY, CDR2 SVGAGI. Trimming removed 4 bases from V and 6 bases from J; junction bases left unmatched: 3. How the authors handled the data: The authors estimated nucleated cell counts from reference gene primer amplification. Measured with immunoSEQ multiplex PCR; TCRdb has only the in-frame clones, and not every one. The DNA gave D and trimming, while V, J and clone size come from that table. Of about 87,000 clones in the sample, roughly 84% were seen once. The chain is built from TRBV6-5 and TRBJ1-6; TRBD1 aligns across 7 bases. The origin of this receptor is a woman older than 75 with acute or convalescent COVID-19. The specimen sequenced was peripheral blood. The CDR3 DNA sequence: TGTGCCAGCAGTTTACAGGGGACTAATTCACCCCTCCACTTT. Residues: CASSLQGTNSPLHF.